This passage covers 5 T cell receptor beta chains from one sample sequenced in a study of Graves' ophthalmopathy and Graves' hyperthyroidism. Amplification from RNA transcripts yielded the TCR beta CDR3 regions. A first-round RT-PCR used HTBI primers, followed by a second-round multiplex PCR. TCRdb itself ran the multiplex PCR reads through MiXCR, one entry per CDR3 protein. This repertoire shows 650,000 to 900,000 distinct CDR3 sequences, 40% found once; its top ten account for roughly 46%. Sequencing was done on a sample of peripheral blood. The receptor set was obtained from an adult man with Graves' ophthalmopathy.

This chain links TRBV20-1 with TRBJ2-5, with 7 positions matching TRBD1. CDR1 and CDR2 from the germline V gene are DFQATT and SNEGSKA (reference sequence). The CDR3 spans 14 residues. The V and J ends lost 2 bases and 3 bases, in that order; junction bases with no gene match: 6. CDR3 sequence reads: CSARKDRAEETQYF. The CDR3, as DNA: TGCAGTGCTAGAAAAGACAGGGCAGAAGAGACCCAGTACTTC.

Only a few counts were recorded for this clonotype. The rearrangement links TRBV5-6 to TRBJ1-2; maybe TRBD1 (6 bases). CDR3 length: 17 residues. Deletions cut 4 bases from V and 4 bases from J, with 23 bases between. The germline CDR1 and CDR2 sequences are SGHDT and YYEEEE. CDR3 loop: CASSPLNTGFSLYGYTF. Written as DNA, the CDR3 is TGTGCCAGCAGCCCCCTGAACACAGGGTTTTCCCTCTATGGCTACACCTTC. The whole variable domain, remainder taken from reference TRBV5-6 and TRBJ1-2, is DAGVTQSPTHLIKTRGQQVTLRCSPKSGHDTVSWYQQALGQGPQFIFQYYEEEERQRGNFPDRFSGHQFPNYSSELNVNALLLGDSALYLCASSPLNTGFSLYGYTFGSGTRLTVV.

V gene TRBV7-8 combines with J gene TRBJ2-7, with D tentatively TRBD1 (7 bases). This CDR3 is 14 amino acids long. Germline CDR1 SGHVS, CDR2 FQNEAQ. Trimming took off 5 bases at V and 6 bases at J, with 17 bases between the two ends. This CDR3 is CASSASYRGGEQYF. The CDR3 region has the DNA TGTGCCAGCAGCGCCTCCTACAGGGGAGGCGAGCAGTACTTC.

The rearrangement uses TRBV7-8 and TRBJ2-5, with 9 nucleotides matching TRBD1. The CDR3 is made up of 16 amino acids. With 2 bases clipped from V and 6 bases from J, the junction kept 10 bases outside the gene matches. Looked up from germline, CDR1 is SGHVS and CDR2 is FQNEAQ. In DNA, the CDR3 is TGTGCCAGCAGCTTAACCGCCGGGACAGGGATGCAGACCCAGTACTTC. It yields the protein CASSLTAGTGMQTQYF.

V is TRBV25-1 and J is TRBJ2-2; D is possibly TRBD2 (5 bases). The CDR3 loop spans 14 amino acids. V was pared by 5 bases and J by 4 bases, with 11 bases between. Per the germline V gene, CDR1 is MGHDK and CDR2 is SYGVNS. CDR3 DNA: TGTGCCAGCAGTTGGGGAGAGCGCACCGGGGAGCTGTTTTTT. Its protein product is CASSWGERTGELFF. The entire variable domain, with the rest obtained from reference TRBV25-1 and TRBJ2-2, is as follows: EADIYQTPRYLVIGTGKKITLECSQTMGHDKMYWYQQDPGMELHLIHYSYGVNSTEKGDLSSESTVSRIRTEHFPLTLESARPSHTSQYLCASSWGERTGELFFGEGSRLTVL.